The present entry profiles one T cell receptor beta chain with its context. The data were obtained in a study of OX40 agonist ivuxolimab in advanced cancers. The CDR3 spans 15 residues. The germline V gene encodes CDR1 SGDLS and CDR2 YYNGEE. V was cut by 4 bases and J by 4 bases, with 16 bases left in between. Assay: immunoSEQ multiplex PCR; the TCRdb copy retains only in-frame clones and omits some. The repertoire holds under 85,000 clones, with 65% to 90% as singletons. The chain is built from TRBV9 and TRBJ2-3; possibly TRBD1 for D (6 bases). The sequence came from an adult with an advanced solid tumor such as melanoma, head and neck, liver or kidney cancer. Source: CD4+ or CD8+ T cells sorted from blood, taken in a trial of the OX40 agonist ivuxolimab. For the CDR3, the DNA is TGTGCCAGCAGCCCGGGTGGCAGGGGCGCAGATACGCAGTATTTT. Its translation: CASSPGGRGADTQYF.